These 7 T cell receptor beta chains came from one sample sequenced in a study of blood T cell repertoires in COVID-19. Clones were sequenced by immunoSEQ multiplex PCR, and TCRdb holds only the in-frame ones, with some missing. The sample has roughly 90,000 clones, 65% to 90% seen once. Source material: peripheral blood. The receptors stem from a woman at least 80 years old with active or convalescent COVID-19.

The chain couples TRBV27 to TRBJ1-5; no clear D. This CDR3 contains 19 residues. Trimming shortened V by 7 bases and J by 0 bases, and 25 bases separated the two germline ends. Germline V gene data show CDR1 as MNHEY and CDR2 as SMNVEV (reference sequence). In DNA, the CDR3 is TGTGCCAGCAAACCCGGGGTAGGAGGCGGAGCATATAGCAATCAGCCCCAGCATTTT. It specifies CASKPGVGGGAYSNQPQHF.

The count of this clone is one. The chain couples TRBV9 to TRBJ1-1; D is unclear. The CDR3 covers 18 residues. The germline CDR1 and CDR2 sequences are SGDLS and YYNGEE. Deletions cut 6 bases from V and 0 bases from J, with 24 bases between. CDR3 nucleotide sequence: TGTGCCAGCATCCACCACCGCCGGGAGAGAGTGGTGAACACTGAAGCTTTCTTT. It codes for CASIHHRRERVVNTEAFF.

V gene TRBV7-6 combines with J gene TRBJ2-1; D might be TRBD2 (6 bases). With 2 bases removed from V and 8 bases from J, the gap between germline ends came to 16 bases. This CDR3 is 15 amino acids long. Per germline, CDR1 SGHVS and CDR2 FNYEAQ. CDR3 coding DNA: TGTGCCAGCAGCTTATCCATCGGACCGGGGGATGAGCAGTTCTTC. Its protein is CASSLSIGPGDEQFF.

The chain is built from TRBV4-3 and TRBJ1-6; 10 bases fit TRBD1. Trimming took 1 base from V and 9 from J; bases not matched to a gene: 3. Germline values: CDR1 LGHNA, CDR2 YSLEER. The CDR3 loop spans 15 amino acids. The CDR3, as DNA: TGCGCCAGCAGCCAAGGGGGGACAGGGGCTTCACCCCTCCACTTT. This encodes CASSQGGTGASPLHF.

V is TRBV12-3 or TRBV12-4 and J is TRBJ1-1; tentative D call: TRBD1 (6 bases). V was trimmed by 5 bases and J by 6 bases, leaving 13 bases between them. The CDR3 extends over 13 amino acids. CDR3 DNA sequence: TGTGCCAGCAGTAGAACAGGGACCTCTGAAGCTTTCTTT. Its translation: CASSRTGTSEAFF.

In its sample, this clone was seen a few times. This chain joins TRBV30 and TRBJ1-6; no firm D call. The germline gives CDR1 GTSNPN, CDR2 SVGIG (reference sequence). The CDR3 runs to 16 residues. The V gene lost 2 bases and the J gene lost 7 bases, with 18 bases spanning the gap. CDR3 in DNA: TGTGCCTGGAGTCGGGCGGGGATCGGCCGGAATTCACCCCTCCACTTT. It codes for CAWSRAGIGRNSPLHF. Drawing the rest from reference TRBV30 and TRBJ1-6, the complete variable domain is SQTIHQWPATLVQPVGSPLSLECTVEGTSNPNLYWYRQAAGRGLQLLFYSVGIGQISSEVPQNLSASRPQDRQFILSSKKLLLSDSGFYLCAWSRAGIGRNSPLHFGNGTRLTVT.

This chain connects TRBV19 to TRBJ1-2; the match to TRBD1 covers 9 bases. Germline CDR1 LNHDA, CDR2 SQIVND (reference sequence). There are 17 residues in the CDR3. Trimming at V came to 4 bases and at J to 7 bases, leaving 16 bases not matched to a gene. CDR3 sequence reads: CASSTTGTGFSPGGYTF. CDR3 sequence (DNA): TGTGCCAGTAGTACAACCGGGACAGGGTTCTCCCCGGGTGGCTACACCTTC.